The next 16 T cell receptor beta chains were all read from a single sample in a study of HIV-infected patients and healthy controls. The repertoire came from unfractionated whole blood and reflected all unsorted peripheral T cells. cDNA was made from 500 ng RNA using alpha and beta constant primers. Separate chain-specific third strand synthesis with multiplexing indices produced the alpha and beta libraries. TCRdb processed the 5' RACE reads anew with MiXCR; each CDR3 protein has one entry. Among about 8,300 distinct CDR3 sequences listed, 10% were seen once. Source: blood, taken before antiretroviral therapy. These receptors were obtained from an adult with HIV infection.

This clonotype has only a few counts. This sequence joins TRBV4-1 and TRBJ1-5, with D perhaps TRBD1 (6 bases). V was cut by 4 bases and J by 4 bases, with 23 bases left in between. The length of the CDR3 is 18 residues. Per the germline V gene, CDR1 is MGHRA and CDR2 is YSYEKL. DNA of the CDR3: TGCGCCAGCAGCCCAGGGCTCCTACAGGGAGTAGGGAATCAGCCCCAGCATTTT. Translation gives CASSPGLLQGVGNQPQHF.

This clonotype was counted at least ten times. The gene calls are TRBV6-6 and TRBJ2-3; possibly TRBD1 or TRBD2 for D (5 bases each). CDR1 is MNHNY and CDR2 is SVGAGI in the germline V gene (reference sequence). Trimming took off 2 bases at V and 2 bases at J, with 11 bases between the two ends. This CDR3 has 15 residues. The DNA for the CDR3 is TGTGCCAGCAGTTACGGGACGGACTTCACAGATACGCAGTATTTT. Translated, it gives CASSYGTDFTDTQYF.

V is TRBV28 and J is TRBJ1-2; D unresolved. The CDR3 extends over 13 amino acids. Germline V gene sequence: CDR1 MDHEN, CDR2 SYDVKM. Trimming took off 6 bases at V and 2 bases at J, with 10 bases between the two ends. CDR3 sequence reads: CASRLDLNYGYTF. For the CDR3, the DNA is TGTGCCAGCAGACTAGACCTAAACTATGGCTACACCTTC.

This clonotype was found many times. V is TRBV29-1 and J is TRBJ2-3; the D gene could be TRBD1 or TRBD2 (5 bases each). This CDR3 has 14 residues. Germline V gene data show CDR1 as SQVTM and CDR2 as ANQGSEA. V was cut by 7 bases and J by 1 base, with 15 bases left in between. As DNA, the CDR3 is TGCAGCGGGGTTCTGACAGCGGGCACAGATACGCAGTATTTT. Translated, it gives CSGVLTAGTDTQYF.

In its sample, this clonotype ranks as medium-sized. The rearrangement uses TRBV29-1 and TRBJ2-7, with unresolved D. This CDR3 contains 12 residues. Trimming cost V 4 bases and J 3 bases, with 10 bases left between them. Germline CDR1 and CDR2: SQVTM and ANQGSEA. The CDR3 is CSVGSAGYEQYF. The CDR3, as DNA: TGCAGCGTTGGCTCCGCCGGCTACGAGCAGTACTTC.

V usage is TRBV6-5 and J usage is TRBJ2-2; D possibly corresponds to TRBD2 (5 bases). Germline CDR1 is MNHEY and CDR2 is SVGAGI. The CDR3 length is 18 residues. Trimming cost V 6 bases and J 6 bases, with 26 bases left between them. CDR3 in amino acids: CASSHRKMGARAAGELFF. DNA for the CDR3: TGTGCCAGCAGCCATCGTAAGATGGGAGCCCGGGCAGCCGGGGAGCTGTTTTTT.

The table lists this clonotype with many counts. The CDR3 region is CASSYETRNTGELFF. The CDR3 DNA follows: TGTGCCAGCAGTTACGAGACCCGGAACACCGGGGAGCTGTTTTTT. The V gene is TRBV6-5, the J gene TRBJ2-2; no clear D. From germline, CDR1 is MNHEY and CDR2 SVGAGI. Trimming removed 2 bases from V and 1 base from J, with 8 bases in between. This CDR3 has 15 amino acids.

The table lists this clonotype with many counts. J is TRBJ2-3 and V is TRBV20-1, with D possibly being TRBD2 (6 bases). Trimming pared 5 bases from V and 1 base from J, leaving 7 bases between. Per germline, CDR1 DFQATT and CDR2 SNEGSKA (reference sequence). CDR3 length: 12 amino acids. The CDR3 DNA sequence: TGCAGTGCTGCTAGCGGCACAGATACGCAGTATTTT. It yields the protein CSAASGTDTQYF.

This clonotype was observed at least ten times. The rearrangement uses TRBV29-1 and TRBJ2-5, with 7 bases fitting TRBD2. The ends lost 6 bases at V and 4 bases at J; junction bases unmatched: 14. The CDR3 is 15 residues long. Germline V gene data show CDR1 as SQVTM and CDR2 as ANQGSEA. Here the CDR3 reads CSVEGRERESETQYF. The CDR3 DNA reads as TGCAGCGTCGAGGGACGCGAGCGGGAATCAGAGACCCAGTACTTC.

This clonotype is large (0.1 to 1%) within its sample. This sequence joins TRBV7-6 and TRBJ1-5, with D possibly matching TRBD1 (5 bases). Germline-derived CDR1 and CDR2 are SGHVS and FNYEAQ. The CDR3 has 14 amino acids. The ends were cut back, 2 bases at V and 2 bases at J, with 7 bases in the middle. The CDR3 protein is CASSLWDGNQPQHF. The CDR3, as DNA: TGTGCCAGCAGCTTATGGGACGGCAATCAGCCCCAGCATTTT.

This clonotype was seen a few times. V gene TRBV4-1 combines with J gene TRBJ2-1, with TRBD1 identical over 10 bases. This CDR3 spans 14 amino acids. Looked up from germline, CDR1 is MGHRA and CDR2 is YSYEKL. The ends lost 3 bases at V and 7 bases at J; junction bases unmatched: 3. The CDR3 DNA follows: TGCGCCAGCAGCCAGATGGACAGGGGGAATGAGCAGTTCTTC. Protein sequence: CASSQMDRGNEQFF.

This clonotype was observed many times. J is TRBJ2-7 and V is TRBV4-1, with 8 bases fitting TRBD2. With V trimmed by 1 base and J by 4 bases, 9 bases remained unmatched. CDR1 and CDR2 (germline): MGHRA, YSYEKL. The CDR3 extends over 16 amino acids. CDR3 nucleotides: TGCGCCAGCAGCCAAGGGGCCAGCGGGAGTTCTTACGAGCAGTACTTC. Amino acids: CASSQGASGSSYEQYF.

This clonotype was recorded at least ten times. The chain carries TRBV7-2 and TRBJ1-2; no reliable D call. V was pared by 2 bases and J by 0 bases, with 7 bases between. The CDR3 runs to 14 residues. Germline V gene sequence: CDR1 SGHTA, CDR2 FQGNSA. The CDR3 coding sequence is TGTGCCAGCAGCTTATCCGGAACTAACTATGGCTACACCTTC. This codes for CASSLSGTNYGYTF.

This clonotype turned up a few times. This sequence joins TRBV10-3 and TRBJ2-3, with 8 positions matching TRBD2. Germline-derived CDR1 and CDR2 are ENHRY and SYGVKD. The CDR3 extends over 15 amino acids. J gave up 3 bases and V 0 bases, and 2 bases lay outside the gene matches. The CDR3: CAISESVAGTDTQYF. The CDR3 DNA reads TGTGCCATCAGTGAGTCGGTAGCGGGGACAGATACGCAGTATTTT.

This clonotype was detected many times. The rearrangement joins TRBV29-1 to TRBJ2-1, with 8 bases matching TRBD1. The CDR3 has 16 amino acids. The V gene end was trimmed by 1 base and the J gene end by 5 bases; junction bases not matched to a gene: 10. The germline CDR1 and CDR2 sequences are SQVTM and ANQGSEA. Here the CDR3 reads CSVEAFEGQANNEQFF. CDR3 DNA sequence: TGCAGCGTTGAAGCTTTCGAGGGACAGGCTAACAATGAGCAGTTCTTC.

This clonotype appeared many times. The chain links TRBV20-1 to TRBJ2-5; the match to TRBD1 covers 9 bases. CDR1 and CDR2 (germline): DFQATT, SNEGSKA (reference sequence). The CDR3 totals 15 residues. With 4 bases clipped from V and 4 bases from J, the junction kept 10 bases outside the gene matches. The CDR3 nucleotides are TGCAGTGCTATTACCCCGGGACAGGGTGGAGAGACCCAGTACTTC. The encoded protein is CSAITPGQGGETQYF.